This TCR beta chain was recovered during a study of CD8+ T cells in alopecia areata. Study details: Among treated patients, severity was scored by affected scalp area percentage. Whole-study findings and limits: Scalp sample data also include resident alphabeta T cells from normal skin. Lesional scalp displayed greater clonality than normal scalp, most notably in alopecia totalis/universalis. Expanded CD8+ clones among the top 100, as well as scalp clonality, were significantly decreased by tofacitinib.

Comment on this clone: Antigen: not known.

Germline CDR1 and CDR2: GTSNPN and SVGIG (reference sequence). The CDR3 loop spans 12 amino acids. Trimming cost V 4 bases and J 4 bases, with 10 bases left between them. Treatment indicated: oral pan-JAK inhibitor, 5-10 mg twice daily. The sequencing template was cDNA reverse transcribed from extracted RNA. The table came from immunoSEQ multiplex PCR; TCRdb's copy has only in-frame clones and leaves some out. This table has hundreds of thousands of clones, about three fifths appearing once. This sequence joins TRBV30 and TRBJ1-1; D possibly corresponds to TRBD1 (5 bases). The receptor comes from a human donor with alopecia areata. Sequencing was performed on CD4+ T cells sorted from blood, taken at week 24, from a patient treated with tofacitinib. CDR3 bases: TGTGCCTGGATAGCAGGGCTCACTGAAGCTTTCTTT. This encodes CAWIAGLTEAFF.